This T cell receptor beta chain was sequenced during a study of T cell responses to AZD1222 COVID-19 vaccine. Sequencing used immunoSEQ multiplex PCR; TCRdb keeps in-frame clones, though not all of them. This table has about 130,000 clones, around 86% appearing once. Findings of the study overall: Sampled repertoires all dated from after the peak T cell response. Reportedly, nearly half the spike-specific TCRs target unmutated variant regions.

Per the germline V gene, CDR1 is LNHDA and CDR2 is SQIVND (reference sequence). The CDR3 extends over 16 amino acids. V shed 0 bases and J shed 1 base, with 7 bases lying between them. Turning to this clone: What it binds is unknown.

This TCR was recovered from an adult in good health. The chain joins TRBV19 to TRBJ2-6; no clear D gene. This specimen was peripheral blood, taken on day 0 of AZD1222 vaccination. DNA of the CDR3: TGTGCCAGTAGTATAGATCAGGCGTCTGGGGCCAACGTCCTGACTTTC. It specifies CASSIDQASGANVLTF.